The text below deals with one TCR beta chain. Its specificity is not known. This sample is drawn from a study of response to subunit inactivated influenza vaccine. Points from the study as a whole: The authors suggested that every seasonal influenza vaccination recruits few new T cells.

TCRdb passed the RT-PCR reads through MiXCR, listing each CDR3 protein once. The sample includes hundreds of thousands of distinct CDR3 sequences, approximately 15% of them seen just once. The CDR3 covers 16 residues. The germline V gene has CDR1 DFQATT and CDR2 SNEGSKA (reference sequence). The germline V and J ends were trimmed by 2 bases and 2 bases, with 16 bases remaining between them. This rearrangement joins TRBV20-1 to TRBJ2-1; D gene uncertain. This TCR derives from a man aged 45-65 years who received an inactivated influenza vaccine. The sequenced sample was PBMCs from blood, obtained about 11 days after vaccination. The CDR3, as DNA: TGCAGTGCTAGACCGACCCGGGCAGAAGCCTACAATGAGCAGTTCTTC. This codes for CSARPTRAEAYNEQFF.